This is a list of T cell receptor beta chains from one sample in a study of shared clonotypes between healthy human individuals. The method was immunoSEQ multiplex PCR; TCRdb's version includes in-frame clones alone and lacks a portion of them. The sample records about 2.5 million clones, under 95% being singletons. Sequencing input: naive CD4+ T cells from PBMCs. These receptor sequences come from a young man in good health. Some clones in this sample may be carry-over from other donors' samples. CDR3s include the opening cysteine and the closing phenylalanine or tryptophan. The order of the fields is J gene, D gene, V gene, clone size, CDR3 protein, CDR3 DNA. A D gene is named only where the DNA matches it firmly. For some rows the clone size is stated as once, few or many, or as a class when expanded; others skip it.

J gene: TRBJ2-1; D gene: TRBD2; V gene: TRBV7-9; clone size: NA; CDR3 protein: CASSLLAGVALEQFF; CDR3 DNA: TGTGCCAGCAGCTTACTAGCGGGAGTTGCTTTGGAGCAGTTCTTC
J gene: TRBJ1-5; D gene: TRBD1; V gene: TRBV19; clone size: NA; CDR3 protein: CASSIIRDSDSNQPQHF; CDR3 DNA: TGTGCCAGTAGTATAATTCGGGACAGTGATAGCAATCAGCCCCAGCATTTT
J gene: TRBJ2-5; D gene: TRBD1; V gene: TRBV4-3; clone size: NA; CDR3 protein: CASSQDWDRSGETQYF; CDR3 DNA: TGCGCCAGCAGCCAAGATTGGGACAGGTCGGGGGAGACCCAGTACTTC
J gene: TRBJ2-5; D gene: NA; V gene: TRBV5-1; clone size: NA; CDR3 protein: CASRAKGQSLQETQYF; CDR3 DNA: TGCGCCAGCAGGGCTAAAGGACAGAGCCTCCAAGAGACCCAGTACTTC
J gene: TRBJ1-1; D gene: NA; V gene: TRBV6-4; clone size: NA; CDR3 protein: CATSREVDTEAFF; CDR3 DNA: TGTGCCACCAGCAGGGAAGTTGACACTGAAGCTTTCTTT
J gene: TRBJ1-6; D gene: TRBD1; V gene: TRBV7-3; clone size: NA; CDR3 protein: CASSLMQGVNSPLHF; CDR3 DNA: TGTGCCAGCAGCTTAATGCAGGGGGTTAATTCACCCCTCCACTTT
J gene: TRBJ1-2; D gene: NA; V gene: TRBV5-4; clone size: NA; CDR3 protein: CASSPDGRAFKGYTF; CDR3 DNA: TGTGCCAGCAGCCCAGACGGGAGGGCTTTTAAGGGCTACACCTTC
J gene: TRBJ2-3; D gene: NA; V gene: TRBV13; clone size: NA; CDR3 protein: CASSFEQGRNTQYF; CDR3 DNA: TGTGCCAGCAGCTTTGAACAGGGCCGCAATACGCAGTATTTT
J gene: TRBJ1-5; D gene: NA; V gene: TRBV2; clone size: NA; CDR3 protein: CARGEGSSPLSPQHF; CDR3 DNA: TGTGCCCGAGGGGAAGGCAGTTCCCCTCTATCACCCCAGCATTTT
J gene: TRBJ2-4; D gene: NA; V gene: TRBV5-6; clone size: NA; CDR3 protein: CASRSAGLAKNIQYF; CDR3 DNA: TGTGCCAGCAGGTCGGCAGGGCTAGCCAAAAACATTCAGTACTTC
J gene: TRBJ2-2; D gene: NA; V gene: TRBV19; clone size: NA; CDR3 protein: CATKRLGGTGELFF; CDR3 DNA: TGTGCCACCAAGAGACTAGGAGGTACCGGGGAGCTGTTTTTT
J gene: TRBJ1-3; D gene: NA; V gene: TRBV21-1; clone size: NA; CDR3 protein: CASGTTGGSSGNTIYF; CDR3 DNA: TGTGCCAGCGGAACGACAGGGGGTTCGTCCGGAAACACCATATATTTT
J gene: TRBJ1-1; D gene: NA; V gene: TRBV5-1; clone size: NA; CDR3 protein: CASSLPDTPGVAFF; CDR3 DNA: TGCGCCAGCAGCTTGCCTGACACCCCTGGGGTAGCTTTCTTT
J gene: TRBJ2-7; D gene: NA; V gene: TRBV7-3; clone size: NA; CDR3 protein: CASSLYPQSEQYF; CDR3 DNA: TGTGCCAGCAGCTTATACCCGCAGTCCGAGCAGTACTTC
J gene: TRBJ1-2; D gene: NA; V gene: TRBV6-5; clone size: NA; CDR3 protein: CASWKIHDYGYTF; CDR3 DNA: TGTGCCAGCTGGAAGATACACGACTATGGCTACACCTTC
J gene: TRBJ2-1; D gene: NA; V gene: TRBV28; clone size: NA; CDR3 protein: CASSPPKYNEQFF; CDR3 DNA: TGTGCCAGCAGTCCACCTAAATACAATGAGCAGTTCTTC
J gene: TRBJ2-1; D gene: NA; V gene: TRBV28; clone size: NA; CDR3 protein: CAGRGSGPYNEQFF; CDR3 DNA: TGTGCCGGCCGGGGGAGCGGTCCCTACAATGAGCAGTTCTTC
J gene: TRBJ2-2; D gene: NA; V gene: TRBV7-7; clone size: NA; CDR3 protein: CASSPQANTGELFF; CDR3 DNA: TGTGCCAGCAGCCCGCAGGCGAACACCGGGGAGCTGTTTTTT
J gene: TRBJ2-7; D gene: NA; V gene: TRBV6-5; clone size: once; CDR3 protein: CASSYRTTYEQYF; CDR3 DNA: TGTGCCAGCAGTTACCGGACTACGTACGAGCAGTACTTC
J gene: TRBJ1-2; D gene: TRBD1; V gene: TRBV5-1; clone size: NA; CDR3 protein: CASSRGDSEPYGYTF; CDR3 DNA: TGCGCCAGCAGCCGAGGGGACAGCGAACCCTATGGCTACACCTTC
J gene: TRBJ1-1; D gene: NA; V gene: TRBV28; clone size: NA; CDR3 protein: CASSRLAEAFF; CDR3 DNA: TGTGCCAGCAGCCGACTGGCTGAAGCTTTCTTT
J gene: TRBJ1-1; D gene: NA; V gene: TRBV7-9; clone size: NA; CDR3 protein: CASSFRGSGPRVEAFF; CDR3 DNA: TGTGCCAGCAGCTTTAGGGGATCCGGCCCTAGGGTCGAAGCTTTCTTT
J gene: TRBJ2-7; D gene: NA; V gene: TRBV21-1; clone size: NA; CDR3 protein: CASSNGLAAYEQYF; CDR3 DNA: TGTGCCAGCAGCAATGGACTAGCCGCCTACGAGCAGTACTTC
J gene: TRBJ2-1; D gene: NA; V gene: TRBV20-1; clone size: NA; CDR3 protein: CSVEGRDEQFF; CDR3 DNA: TGCAGTGTCGAGGGCCGGGATGAGCAGTTCTTC
J gene: TRBJ2-1; D gene: NA; V gene: TRBV7-9; clone size: NA; CDR3 protein: CASSPPAGWGSYNEQFF; CDR3 DNA: TGTGCCAGCAGCCCCCCCGCGGGGTGGGGCTCCTACAATGAGCAGTTCTTC
J gene: TRBJ1-1; D gene: NA; V gene: TRBV7-2; clone size: NA; CDR3 protein: CASSLFRDTEAFF; CDR3 DNA: TGTGCCAGCAGCTTATTCCGGGACACTGAAGCTTTCTTT
J gene: TRBJ1-1; D gene: TRBD1; V gene: TRBV27; clone size: NA; CDR3 protein: CASRGQGRTEAFF; CDR3 DNA: TGTGCCAGTCGTGGACAGGGACGCACTGAAGCTTTCTTT
J gene: TRBJ2-3; D gene: NA; V gene: TRBV28; clone size: NA; CDR3 protein: CASGPIGVADTQYF; CDR3 DNA: TGTGCCAGCGGTCCTATCGGGGTGGCAGATACGCAGTATTTT
J gene: TRBJ2-6; D gene: NA; V gene: TRBV2; clone size: NA; CDR3 protein: CASSEMGQESAGANVLTF; CDR3 DNA: TGTGCCAGCAGTGAGATGGGGCAGGAGTCAGCTGGGGCCAACGTCCTGACTTTC
J gene: TRBJ1-5; D gene: NA; V gene: TRBV6-5; clone size: NA; CDR3 protein: CASSYGGAGEPQHF; CDR3 DNA: TGTGCCAGCAGTTATGGGGGGGCGGGCGAGCCCCAGCATTTT
J gene: TRBJ1-5; D gene: NA; V gene: TRBV19; clone size: NA; CDR3 protein: CASSAGRYSNQPQHF; CDR3 DNA: TGTGCCAGTAGTGCTGGGCGATATAGCAATCAGCCCCAGCATTTT
J gene: TRBJ2-5; D gene: TRBD1; V gene: TRBV11-3; clone size: NA; CDR3 protein: CASSATGVRETQYF; CDR3 DNA: TGTGCCAGCAGCGCGACAGGGGTGAGGGAGACCCAGTACTTC
J gene: TRBJ2-7; D gene: TRBD1; V gene: TRBV30; clone size: NA; CDR3 protein: CAWSVAQGAYEQYF; CDR3 DNA: TGTGCCTGGAGTGTGGCTCAGGGGGCCTACGAGCAGTACTTC
J gene: TRBJ1-3; D gene: NA; V gene: TRBV5-1; clone size: NA; CDR3 protein: CASSWGLSGNTIYF; CDR3 DNA: TGCGCCAGCAGCTGGGGACTGAGCGGAAACACCATATATTTT
J gene: TRBJ2-7; D gene: NA; V gene: TRBV7-3; clone size: once; CDR3 protein: CASSHRTLSFYEQYF; CDR3 DNA: TGTGCCAGCAGCCACCGGACACTTTCTTTCTACGAGCAGTACTTC
J gene: TRBJ2-1; D gene: NA; V gene: TRBV28; clone size: NA; CDR3 protein: CASSEGGARAYNEQFF; CDR3 DNA: TGTGCCAGCAGCGAAGGGGGGGCCCGCGCCTACAATGAGCAGTTCTTC
J gene: TRBJ1-2; D gene: NA; V gene: TRBV4-3; clone size: NA; CDR3 protein: CASSQETSAGYGYTF; CDR3 DNA: TGCGCCAGCAGCCAAGAAACTTCCGCTGGCTATGGCTACACCTTC
J gene: TRBJ2-1; D gene: TRBD2; V gene: TRBV6-1; clone size: NA; CDR3 protein: CASSEPGSAGVNEQFF; CDR3 DNA: TGTGCCAGCAGTGAACCTGGCTCGGCGGGAGTTAATGAGCAGTTCTTC
J gene: TRBJ1-2; D gene: TRBD1; V gene: TRBV25-1; clone size: NA; CDR3 protein: CASSDAPGQGNDGYTF; CDR3 DNA: TGTGCCAGCAGTGACGCTCCGGGACAGGGAAATGATGGCTACACCTTC
J gene: TRBJ1-2; D gene: NA; V gene: TRBV5-4; clone size: NA; CDR3 protein: CASSPDSNYGYTF; CDR3 DNA: TGTGCCAGCAGCCCAGACAGTAACTATGGCTACACCTTC
J gene: TRBJ2-3; D gene: NA; V gene: TRBV11-2; clone size: NA; CDR3 protein: CASSLDHGRWADTQYF; CDR3 DNA: TGTGCCAGCAGCTTAGATCATGGTCGGTGGGCAGATACGCAGTATTTT
J gene: TRBJ2-5; D gene: TRBD2; V gene: TRBV5-1; clone size: NA; CDR3 protein: CASSLVGGETQYF; CDR3 DNA: TGCGCCAGCAGCTTGGTCGGGGGGGAGACCCAGTACTTC
J gene: TRBJ1-3; D gene: NA; V gene: TRBV7-2; clone size: NA; CDR3 protein: CASSLASLLGNTIYF; CDR3 DNA: TGTGCCAGCAGCTTAGCTAGCTTACTAGGAAACACCATATATTTT
J gene: TRBJ2-5; D gene: TRBD2; V gene: TRBV5-1; clone size: NA; CDR3 protein: CASSGTSGSVKETQYF; CDR3 DNA: TGCGCCAGCAGCGGCACTAGCGGGAGTGTGAAAGAGACCCAGTACTTC
J gene: TRBJ2-1; D gene: NA; V gene: TRBV5-1; clone size: NA; CDR3 protein: CASSLYRANEQFF; CDR3 DNA: TGCGCCAGCAGCTTGTACAGGGCCAATGAGCAGTTCTTC
J gene: TRBJ2-3; D gene: TRBD2; V gene: TRBV5-1; clone size: NA; CDR3 protein: CASSGGLAGVPMDYTDTQYF; CDR3 DNA: TGCGCCAGCAGCGGGGGACTAGCGGGAGTCCCGATGGACTACACAGATACGCAGTATTTT
J gene: TRBJ1-6; D gene: NA; V gene: TRBV4-3; clone size: once; CDR3 protein: CASSQDPGANSPLHF; CDR3 DNA: TGCGCCAGCAGCCAAGATCCGGGGGCTAATTCACCCCTCCACTTT
J gene: TRBJ2-5; D gene: TRBD1; V gene: TRBV9; clone size: NA; CDR3 protein: CASSVGGGIGGRETQYF; CDR3 DNA: TGTGCCAGCAGCGTAGGAGGGGGTATAGGGGGCAGAGAGACCCAGTACTTC
J gene: TRBJ2-7; D gene: NA; V gene: TRBV9; clone size: NA; CDR3 protein: CASSVTGSSYEQYF; CDR3 DNA: TGTGCCAGCAGCGTGACAGGCAGCTCCTACGAGCAGTACTTC
J gene: TRBJ2-3; D gene: TRBD2; V gene: TRBV14; clone size: NA; CDR3 protein: CASSRVTGGWTDTQYF; CDR3 DNA: TGTGCCAGCAGCCGCGTTACGGGAGGATGGACAGATACGCAGTATTTT